This T cell receptor (beta chain) was retrieved from a study of PD-L1 blockade in urothelial cancer. At the level of the study: Prior chemotherapy ranged from 0 to 3 regimens per patient. It was at 3 weeks (second dose) and 6 weeks after treatment start that blood was analyzed. A median around 140,000 T cells were found in blood samples.

Templates that were synthetic TCR analogs were spiked into each PCR. The data were produced by immunoSEQ multiplex PCR, yet TCRdb's version contains in-frame clones alone and is incomplete. The sample shows fewer than 130,000 clones, roughly 88% of them seen only once. The CDR3 totals 14 residues. Germline V CDR1 and CDR2: SSHAT, FNYEAQ (reference sequence). As regards this clone: One end of the junction varies from germline; a read error may be responsible.

V is TRBV7-7 and J is TRBJ2-7; weak D call: TRBD2 (6 bases). The sequencing here drew on PBMCs, taken around atezolizumab (anti-PD-L1) treatment. The receptor was isolated from a man aged 45-60 years with urothelial cancer. The CDR3 DNA is TGTGCTAGCAGCTTAGCGGAGACGGGCTACGAGCAGTACTTC. It translates to CASSLAETGYEQYF.